These T cell receptor beta chains were read from a single sample in a study of CD8+ T cells in alopecia areata. Here immunoSEQ multiplex PCR was the method, and the copy in TCRdb shows in-frame clones only, minus some. The sample contains approximately 200,000 clones, about 40% of which appear only once. Sequencing was performed on CD4+ T cells sorted from blood, taken between weeks 36 and 40, from a patient treated with tofacitinib. The receptors were sampled from a human donor with alopecia areata. The CDR3 runs from the conserved cysteine through the conserved F or W. The order of the fields is V gene, CDR3 length, CDR3 protein.

TRBV29-1	14	CSVEPSGSTDEQFF
TRBV6-5	13	CASTRPGTGELFF
TRBV11-2	17	CASSLDSTSGRANEQFF
TRBV14	12	CASSRTSSEQFF
TRBV28	14	CASRRTGPTYEQYF
TRBV2	15	CASSQGLAGGNTQYF
TRBV6-5	11	CVSRVNTEAFF
TRBV19	18	CASSSLLSRTSGSNEQFF
TRBV30	12	CAWSGGEYGYTF
TRBV29-1	10	CSVGGPGWFF
TRBV25-1	15	CASSETRGISREQYF
TRBV10-3	13	CAISGTENTEAFF
TRBV5-1	16	CASSLKPGQVNNEQFF
TRBV5-1	13	CASSLAPTDTQYF
TRBV10-3	12	CAISRGQETQYF
TRBV27	14	CASSPRRGSETQYF
TRBV30	14	CAWSVLRDKGEQYF
TRBV6-1	15	CASNREADYTGELFF
TRBV6-5	15	CASSYTTGKGETQYF
TRBV7-2	15	CASSVLQESSYEQYF
TRBV29-1	12	CSGPGRGDTQYF
TRBV7-2	13	CASSLGPVETQYF
TRBV11-2	16	CASSLGAGWGYNEQFF
TRBV30	13	CAWSIGQGQPQHF
TRBV7-2	14	CASSLETANYGYTF
TRBV10-3	16	CAISLTVGSNTGELFF
TRBV18	11	CASSPQDTQYF
TRBV7-2	11	CASSLPLVQYF
TRBV30	14	CAWSLNRGTGELFF
TRBV6-6	16	CASALGASGRGGELFF
TRBV7-6	19	CASSPRANEDTHSNQPQHF
TRBV7-2	15	CASTPQAGPWETQYF
TRBV5-1	16	CASSSGTGIQNEKLFF
TRBV4-1	16	CASSPSQAAEFHEQFF
TRBV7-9	14	CASKASSPSNEQFF
TRBV6-5	15	CASSSPGLTGGEAFF
TRBV7-6	18	CASRQGGTTYPDTDTQYF